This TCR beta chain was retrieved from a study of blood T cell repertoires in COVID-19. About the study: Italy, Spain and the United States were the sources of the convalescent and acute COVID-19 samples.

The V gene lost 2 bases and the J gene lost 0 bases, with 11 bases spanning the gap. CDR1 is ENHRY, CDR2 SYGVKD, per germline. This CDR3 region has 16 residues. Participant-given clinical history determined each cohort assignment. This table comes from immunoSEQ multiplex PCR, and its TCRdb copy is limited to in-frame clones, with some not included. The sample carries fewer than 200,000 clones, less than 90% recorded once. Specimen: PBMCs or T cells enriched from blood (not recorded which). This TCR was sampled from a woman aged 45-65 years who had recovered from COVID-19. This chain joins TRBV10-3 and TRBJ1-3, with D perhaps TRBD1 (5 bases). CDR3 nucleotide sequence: TGTGCCATCAGTGAGGCCGCAGGGCGCTCTGGAAACACCATATATTTT. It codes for CAISEAAGRSGNTIYF.